A single sample is the source of the 29 T cell receptor beta chains below, sequenced in a study of shared clonotypes between healthy human individuals. Libraries were prepared by immunoSEQ multiplex PCR; TCRdb keeps only in-frame clonotypes and omits some of them. This table holds a few million clones, approximately 92% found once. The sample consisted of naive CD4+ T cells sorted from blood. As for subset: CD45RA+ positively selected. The receptor source for this set is a young man in good health.

V gene TRBV5-1 combines with J gene TRBJ2-5, with a possible D match to TRBD1 (6 bases). The germline CDR1 and CDR2 sequences are SGHRS and YFSETQ. V was trimmed by 4 bases and J by 4 bases, leaving 17 bases between them. This CDR3 is 15 amino acids long. The chain's CDR3 is CASSPRAGELETQYF. CDR3 nucleotides: TGCGCCAGCAGCCCCCGGGCAGGGGAATTAGAGACCCAGTACTTC. Variable domain in full (rest from reference TRBV5-1 and TRBJ2-5): KAGVTQTPRYLIKTRGQQVTLSCSPISGHRSVSWYQQTPGQGLQFLFEYFSETQRNKGNFPGRFSGRQFSNSRSEMNVSTLELGDSALYLCASSPRAGELETQYFGPGTRLLVL.

The chain combines TRBV18 with TRBJ1-5; D possibly corresponds to TRBD1 (5 bases). CDR1 KGHSH and CDR2 LQKENI come from the germline V gene. This CDR3 comprises 16 residues. V lost 8 bases and J 2 bases, leaving 19 bases between the germline ends. The CDR3 spells CASAPGGVDGNQPQHF. For the CDR3, the DNA is TGTGCCAGCGCCCCGGGGGGGGTGGATGGCAATCAGCCCCAGCATTTT.

The gene calls are TRBV9 and TRBJ1-2; 8 positions agree with TRBD1. Germline assignment: CDR1 SGDLS and CDR2 YYNGEE. CDR3 length: 13 residues. With V trimmed by 2 bases and J by 7 bases, 4 bases remained unmatched. CDR3 protein: CASSVSGGFGYTF. The CDR3 DNA reads TGTGCCAGCAGCGTCTCAGGGGGCTTTGGCTACACCTTC.

V and J are TRBV6-1 and TRBJ1-1; D ambiguous. V shed 0 bases and J shed 5 bases, with 10 bases lying between them. This CDR3 contains 14 residues. Germline CDR1 is MNHNS and CDR2 is SASEGT. DNA of the CDR3: TGTGCCAGCAGTGAAGCGTTCAGCAAGACTGAAGCTTTCTTT. Protein: CASSEAFSKTEAFF.

This rearrangement joins TRBV19 to TRBJ1-5; TRBD1 is a possible D gene (5 bases). Germline-derived CDR1 and CDR2 are LNHDA and SQIVND (reference sequence). This CDR3 is built from 14 residues. Trimming stripped 5 bases from V and 2 bases from J, with 10 bases between. The CDR3 sequence: CASSVGLGNQPQHF. Here the CDR3 DNA reads TGTGCCAGTAGTGTGGGGCTAGGCAATCAGCCCCAGCATTTT.

Here the CDR3 DNA reads TGTGCCAGTAGTAAGACTCCATCTGGGGTGGATACGCAGTATTTT. Translation gives CASSKTPSGVDTQYF. This chain joins TRBV19 and TRBJ2-3, with no clear D. Deletions cut 4 bases from V and 6 bases from J, with 17 bases between. The germline V gene has CDR1 LNHDA and CDR2 SQIVND (reference sequence). The CDR3 is 15 amino acids. Based on the CDR3 plus reference TRBV19 and TRBJ2-3, the full variable domain is DGGITQSPKYLFRKEGQNVTLSCEQNLNHDAMYWYRQDPGQGLRLIYYSQIVNDFQKGDIAEGYSVSREKKESFPLTVTSAQKNPTAFYLCASSKTPSGVDTQYFGPGTRLTVL.

The V and J genes are TRBV15 and TRBJ2-3; possible D gene TRBD1, 5 bases. V lost 4 bases, J lost 0 bases, and 8 bases lay in between. The CDR3 is made up of 14 amino acids. CDR1 LNHNV and CDR2 YYDKDF come from the germline V gene (reference sequence). The CDR3 nucleotides are TGTGCCACCAGCAAAGACAGTAGCACAGATACGCAGTATTTT. It translates to CATSKDSSTDTQYF.

The V call is TRBV4-1, the J call TRBJ1-6; TRBD1 is a possible D gene (5 bases). The CDR3 covers 15 residues. Germline V gene lookup returns CDR1 MGHRA and CDR2 YSYEKL. The V and J ends lost 3 bases and 7 bases respectively, with 13 bases between them. The CDR3 reads CASSHLGVNNSPLHF. The DNA of the CDR3 is TGCGCCAGCAGCCACCTAGGGGTCAACAATTCACCCCTCCACTTT.

This sequence joins TRBV7-9 and TRBJ2-5; TRBD2 matches at 7 bases. V lost 4 bases and J lost 2; bases outside the gene matches: 7. In germline, CDR1 is SEHNR, CDR2 FQNEAQ (reference sequence). This CDR3 contains 15 residues. The CDR3: CASSYPSGNQETQYF. The CDR3 region has the DNA TGTGCCAGCAGCTACCCCAGCGGGAATCAAGAGACCCAGTACTTC.

The CDR3 region has the DNA TGTGCCAGTGGGGGGGAAATTAATTCACCCCTCCACTTT. Amino acids: CASGGEINSPLHF. The chain recombines TRBV11-2 with TRBJ1-6; a possible D gene is TRBD1 (5 bases). V was trimmed by 9 bases and J by 6 bases, leaving 12 bases between them. The germline CDR1 and CDR2 sequences are SGHAT and FQNNGV. CDR3 size: 13 residues.

This clone has just one count. The chain uses TRBV2 and TRBJ1-1, with a tentative D call TRBD1 (6 bases). From germline, CDR1 is SNHLY and CDR2 FYNNEI. Trimming removed 3 bases from V and 3 bases from J, with 11 bases in between. CDR3 length: 14 amino acids. The CDR3 region has the DNA TGTGCCAGCAGTGAGTTCGGGGGGCACACTGAAGCTTTCTTT. This gives the protein CASSEFGGHTEAFF.

The chain couples TRBV30 to TRBJ1-1, with D perhaps matching TRBD1 (5 bases). The germline gives CDR1 GTSNPN, CDR2 SVGIG (reference sequence). The V end lost 1 base, the J end lost 7 bases, and 13 bases lay between the germline ends. This CDR3 contains 13 residues. CDR3 DNA: TGTGCCTGGAGTGGGGACTTGACTGGTGAAGCTTTCTTT. It codes for CAWSGDLTGEAFF.

The chain couples TRBV9 to TRBJ1-6; D gene ambiguous. Germline lookup yields CDR1 SGDLS and CDR2 YYNGEE. Trimming removed 7 bases from V and 7 bases from J, with 18 bases in between. This CDR3 has 15 amino acids. CDR3 bases: TGTGCCAGCTCCCCTGGGCACTCTCCAAATTCACCCCTCCACTTT. Its protein product is CASSPGHSPNSPLHF.

The CDR3: CASSIGPRETQYF. CDR3 DNA: TGTGCCAGTAGTATTGGCCCCCGGGAGACCCAGTACTTC. The chain couples TRBV19 to TRBJ2-5; no firm D call. Trimming stripped 3 bases from V and 5 bases from J, with 10 bases between. This CDR3 spans 13 amino acids. CDR1 and CDR2 (germline): LNHDA, SQIVND (reference sequence).

The rearrangement links TRBV7-9 to TRBJ2-1; D is unresolved. CDR3 size: 15 residues. Trimming took off 5 bases at V and 4 bases at J, with 15 bases between the two ends. Germline CDR1 and CDR2: SEHNR and FQNEAQ (reference sequence). CDR3 coding DNA: TGTGCCAGCAGCCCGGGCGGAATGGGTTACAATGAGCAGTTCTTC. Its protein product is CASSPGGMGYNEQFF.

The V and J genes are TRBV28 and TRBJ2-7; 9 nucleotides line up with TRBD1. CDR1 MDHEN and CDR2 SYDVKM come from the germline V gene. V shed 4 bases and J 2 bases; nucleotides not matched to a gene: 15. CDR3 size: 18 residues. CDR3 residues: CASSSAPRRTGVPYEQYF. CDR3 DNA: TGTGCCAGCAGTTCTGCCCCCCGTAGGACAGGGGTACCCTACGAGCAGTACTTC.

V is TRBV10-3 and J is TRBJ2-1; D is perhaps TRBD1 (5 bases). CDR1 is ENHRY and CDR2 is SYGVKD in the germline V gene. This CDR3 contains 13 residues. Trimming removed 6 bases at V and 8 bases at J, with 14 bases between. The CDR3 sequence: CAISPGLQDEQFF. The CDR3 DNA is TGTGCCATCAGCCCTGGGCTACAGGATGAGCAGTTCTTC.

The CDR3 DNA follows: TGCGCCAGCAGCCAGATGGACGCTTACTCTGGGGCCAACGTCCTGACTTTC. This codes for CASSQMDAYSGANVLTF. The gene calls are TRBV4-3 and TRBJ2-6; D gene ambiguous. Trimming took off 3 bases at V and 0 bases at J, with 12 bases between the two ends. Per germline, CDR1 LGHNA and CDR2 YSLEER. The CDR3 is made up of 17 amino acids.

V and J are TRBV7-2 and TRBJ2-3, with 9 bases aligning to TRBD2. CDR1 and CDR2 (germline): SGHTA, FQGNSA. Germline trimming cut 1 base from V and 4 bases from J; bases unmatched to any gene: 9. There are 17 residues in the CDR3. CDR3 bases: TGTGCCAGCAGCTTAGTTGGGCTAGCGGGAACAGCAGATACGCAGTATTTT. Its translation is CASSLVGLAGTADTQYF. The entire variable domain, with the rest obtained from reference TRBV7-2 and TRBJ2-3, is as follows: GAGVSQSPSNKVTEKGKDVELRCDPISGHTALYWYRQSLGQGLEFLIYFQGNSAPDKSGLPSDRFSAERTGGSVSTLTIQRTQQEDSAVYLCASSLVGLAGTADTQYFGPGTRLTVL.

The chain employs TRBV5-1 and TRBJ2-5, with D unresolved. CDR1 and CDR2 from the germline V gene are SGHRS and YFSETQ. The germline V and J ends were trimmed by 0 bases and 1 base, with 7 bases remaining between them. CDR3 size: 14 residues. For the CDR3, the DNA is TGCGCCAGCAGCTTGGAGCCCCCCCAAGAGACCCAGTACTTC. This translates into CASSLEPPQETQYF.

J is TRBJ1-1 and V is TRBV11-2; D unclear. The germline gives CDR1 SGHAT, CDR2 FQNNGV. The CDR3 runs to 15 residues. Trimming pared 3 bases from V and 4 bases from J, leaving 15 bases between. The CDR3 spells CASSFRFEGTTEAFF. The CDR3 nucleotides are TGTGCCAGCAGCTTCCGGTTCGAGGGCACCACTGAAGCTTTCTTT.

The rearrangement uses TRBV5-6 and TRBJ1-1, with 7 bases identical to TRBD1. The V segment lost 4 bases and the J segment 1 base; nucleotides outside the gene matches: 13. CDR1 is SGHDT, CDR2 YYEEEE, per germline. The CDR3 is made up of 17 amino acids. CDR3 coding DNA: TGTGCCAGCAGCACCTTTTTATTCAGGGGGGAGAACACTGAAGCTTTCTTT. It specifies CASSTFLFRGENTEAFF.

The chain uses TRBV11-2 and TRBJ1-1, with D possibly being TRBD1 (5 bases). Looked up from germline, CDR1 is SGHAT and CDR2 is FQNNGV. The CDR3 is made up of 13 amino acids. Trimming took 5 bases from V and 4 from J, leaving 11 bases between them. The DNA for the CDR3 is TGTGCCAGCAGCCCCCGACAGTTCACTGAAGCTTTCTTT. It specifies CASSPRQFTEAFF.

V gene TRBV28 combines with J gene TRBJ1-2, with 7 positions matching TRBD1. Germline CDR1 and CDR2: MDHEN and SYDVKM. The V segment lost 2 bases and the J segment 7 bases; nucleotides outside the gene matches: 10. This CDR3 is built from 15 residues. This CDR3 is CASSLIRGTLGGYTF. CDR3 sequence (DNA): TGTGCCAGCAGTTTAATCAGGGGGACCCTCGGTGGCTACACCTTC.

CDR3 DNA sequence: TGCGCCAGCAGCTTGGTCGGGGACCGCACAGATACGCAGTATTTT. Amino acids: CASSLVGDRTDTQYF. The chain couples TRBV5-1 to TRBJ2-3, with D tentatively TRBD1 or TRBD2 (5 bases each). This CDR3 has 15 amino acids. Germline lookup yields CDR1 SGHRS and CDR2 YFSETQ. V was shortened by 0 bases and J by 1 base, with 9 bases between the two germline ends. Looking up the rest from reference TRBV5-1 and TRBJ2-3 gives the full variable domain: KAGVTQTPRYLIKTRGQQVTLSCSPISGHRSVSWYQQTPGQGLQFLFEYFSETQRNKGNFPGRFSGRQFSNSRSEMNVSTLELGDSALYLCASSLVGDRTDTQYFGPGTRLTVL.

The CDR3 nucleotides read TGTGCCTCCGGGGGCATCGATGAAAAACTGTTTTTT. This sequence encodes CASGGIDEKLFF. J is TRBJ1-4 and V is TRBV28; weak D call: TRBD1 (6 bases). The CDR3 length is 12 residues. V lost 11 bases and J 6 bases, leaving 13 bases between the germline ends. The germline CDR1 and CDR2 sequences are MDHEN and SYDVKM.

V usage is TRBV7-5 and J usage is TRBJ2-7; the DNA was not used to check the table's D call, TRBD1. TRBV7-5 corresponds to a pseudogene. The CDR3 covers 14 residues. As DNA, the CDR3 is TGTGCCAGAAGCTGGGGACAGGGGGGGTACGAGCAGTACTTC. It yields the protein CARSWGQGGYEQYF.

This clone was counted a single time. The gene calls are TRBV18 and TRBJ2-3; 9 bases map to TRBD2. Germline CDR1 reads KGHSH; CDR2 reads LQKENI. The CDR3 runs 17 residues. Germline trimming cut 0 bases from V and 4 bases from J; bases unmatched to any gene: 8. The CDR3 DNA sequence: TGTGCCAGCTCACCACCGAATCCTAGCGGGAAAGCAGATACGCAGTATTTT. Translation: CASSPPNPSGKADTQYF. The variable domain in full, completed from reference TRBV18 and TRBJ2-3, reads NAGVMQNPRHLVRRRGQEARLRCSPMKGHSHVYWYRQLPEEGLKFMVYLQKENIIDESGMPKERFSAEFPKEGPSILRIQQVVRGDSAAYFCASSPPNPSGKADTQYFGPGTRLTVL.

V is TRBV11-2 and J is TRBJ2-1, with 7 bases identical to TRBD1. J lost 3 bases, V lost 3 bases, and 5 bases had no gene match. This CDR3 has 15 amino acids. Looked up from germline, CDR1 is SGHAT and CDR2 is FQNNGV. The CDR3 sequence is CASSFGDRDYNEQFF. The CDR3 DNA is TGTGCCAGCAGCTTCGGCGACAGGGACTACAATGAGCAGTTCTTC.